This T cell receptor beta chain was observed in a study of blood T cell repertoires in COVID-19. Study-level background: The United States, Italy and Spain provided the acute and convalescent COVID-19 samples. Nucleic acid was either cDNA or gDNA, and it came from T cells, B-cell-depleted T cells, or PBMCs.

Patients from Seattle were sampled longitudinally, starting during active infection. Assay: immunoSEQ multiplex PCR; the TCRdb copy retains only in-frame clones and omits some. The sample has hundreds of thousands of clones; approximately 89% are singletons. The V gene lost 2 bases and the J gene lost 6 bases, with 6 bases spanning the gap. This CDR3 comprises 12 residues. CDR1 and CDR2 (germline): MNHEY, SVGEGT. This sequence originates from a woman under 40 with COVID-19, enrolled during active disease. Sequenced sample: peripheral blood. The chain is built from TRBV6-2 or TRBV6-3 and TRBJ2-3; maybe TRBD2 (5 bases). This CDR3 is CASSYGLDTQYF. The CDR3 DNA reads as TGTGCCAGCAGTTACGGACTGGATACGCAGTATTTT.